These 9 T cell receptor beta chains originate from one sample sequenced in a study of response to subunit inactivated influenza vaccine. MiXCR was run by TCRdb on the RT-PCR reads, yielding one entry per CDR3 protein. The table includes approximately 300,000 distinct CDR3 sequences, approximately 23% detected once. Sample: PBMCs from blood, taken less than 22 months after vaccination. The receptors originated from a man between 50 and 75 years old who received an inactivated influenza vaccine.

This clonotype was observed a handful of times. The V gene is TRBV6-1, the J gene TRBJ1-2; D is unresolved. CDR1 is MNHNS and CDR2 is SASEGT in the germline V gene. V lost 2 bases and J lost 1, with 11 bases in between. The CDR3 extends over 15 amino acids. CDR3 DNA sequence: TGTGCCAGCAGTGAACAACCGAAGCTTAACTATGGCTACACCTTC. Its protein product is CASSEQPKLNYGYTF.

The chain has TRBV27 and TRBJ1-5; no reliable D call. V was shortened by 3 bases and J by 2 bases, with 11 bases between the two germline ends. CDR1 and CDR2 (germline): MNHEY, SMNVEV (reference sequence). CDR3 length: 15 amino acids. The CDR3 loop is CASSFTAWGNQPQHF. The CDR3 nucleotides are TGTGCCAGCAGTTTTACGGCGTGGGGCAATCAGCCCCAGCATTTT.

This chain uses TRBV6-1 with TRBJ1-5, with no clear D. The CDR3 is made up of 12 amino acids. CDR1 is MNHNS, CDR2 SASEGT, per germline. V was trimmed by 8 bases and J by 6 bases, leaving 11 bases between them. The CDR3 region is CASESGFQPQHF. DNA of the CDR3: TGTGCCAGCGAGTCGGGGTTTCAGCCCCAGCATTTT.

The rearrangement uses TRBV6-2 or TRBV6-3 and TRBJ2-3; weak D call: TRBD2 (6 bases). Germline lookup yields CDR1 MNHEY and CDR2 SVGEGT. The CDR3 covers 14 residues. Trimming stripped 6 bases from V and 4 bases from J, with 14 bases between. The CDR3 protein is CASRGLALSDTQYF. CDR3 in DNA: TGTGCCAGCAGGGGGCTAGCGCTATCAGATACGCAGTATTTT.

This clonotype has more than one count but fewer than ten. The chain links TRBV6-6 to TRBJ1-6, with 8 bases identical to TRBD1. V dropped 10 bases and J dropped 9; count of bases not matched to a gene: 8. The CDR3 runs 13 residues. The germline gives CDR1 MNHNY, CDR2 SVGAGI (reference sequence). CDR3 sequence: CATLDREASPLHF. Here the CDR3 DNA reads TGTGCCACCTTGGACAGGGAGGCTTCACCCCTCCACTTT.

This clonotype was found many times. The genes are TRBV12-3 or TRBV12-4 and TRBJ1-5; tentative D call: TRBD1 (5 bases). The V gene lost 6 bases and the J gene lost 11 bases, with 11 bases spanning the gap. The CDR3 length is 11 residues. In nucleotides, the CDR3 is TGTGCCAGCAGGGAGGGAGGGGCCCAGCATTTT. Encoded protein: CASREGGAQHF.

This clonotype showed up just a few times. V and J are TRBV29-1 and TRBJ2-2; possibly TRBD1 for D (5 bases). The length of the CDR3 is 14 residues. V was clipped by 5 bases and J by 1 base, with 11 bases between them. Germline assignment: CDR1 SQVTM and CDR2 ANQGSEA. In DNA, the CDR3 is TGCAGCGTTCGGGTTACAGGGAACACCGGGGAGCTGTTTTTT. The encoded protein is CSVRVTGNTGELFF.

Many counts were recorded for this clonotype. The CDR3 loop is CASSLIGAGGELFF. CDR3 nucleotide sequence: TGTGCCAGCAGTTTAATAGGGGCGGGCGGGGAGCTGTTTTTT. The V call is TRBV27, the J call TRBJ2-2; D is possibly TRBD1 or TRBD2 (5 bases each). This CDR3 comprises 14 residues. Germline V gene lookup returns CDR1 MNHEY and CDR2 SMNVEV (reference sequence). Trimming removed 2 bases from V and 7 bases from J, with 11 bases in between.

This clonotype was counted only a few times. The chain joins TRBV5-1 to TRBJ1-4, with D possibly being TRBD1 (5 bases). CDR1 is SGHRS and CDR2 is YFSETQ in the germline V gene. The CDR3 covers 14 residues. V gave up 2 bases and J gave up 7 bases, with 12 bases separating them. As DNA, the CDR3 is TGCGCCAGCAGCTTAAGAGGGGATAGTGAAAAACTGTTTTTT. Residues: CASSLRGDSEKLFF.